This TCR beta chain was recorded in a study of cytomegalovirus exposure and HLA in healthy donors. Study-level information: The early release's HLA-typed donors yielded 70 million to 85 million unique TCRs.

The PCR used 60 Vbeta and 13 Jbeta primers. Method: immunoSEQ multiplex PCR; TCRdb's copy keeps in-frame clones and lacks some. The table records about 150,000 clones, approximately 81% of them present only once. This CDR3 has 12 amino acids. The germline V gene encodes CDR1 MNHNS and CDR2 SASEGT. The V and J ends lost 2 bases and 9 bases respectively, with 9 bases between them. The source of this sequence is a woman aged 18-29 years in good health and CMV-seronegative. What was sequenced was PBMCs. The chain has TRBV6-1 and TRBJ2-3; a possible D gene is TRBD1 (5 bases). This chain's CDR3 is CASSERWGTQYF. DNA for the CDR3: TGTGCCAGCAGTGAACGCTGGGGCACGCAGTATTTT.